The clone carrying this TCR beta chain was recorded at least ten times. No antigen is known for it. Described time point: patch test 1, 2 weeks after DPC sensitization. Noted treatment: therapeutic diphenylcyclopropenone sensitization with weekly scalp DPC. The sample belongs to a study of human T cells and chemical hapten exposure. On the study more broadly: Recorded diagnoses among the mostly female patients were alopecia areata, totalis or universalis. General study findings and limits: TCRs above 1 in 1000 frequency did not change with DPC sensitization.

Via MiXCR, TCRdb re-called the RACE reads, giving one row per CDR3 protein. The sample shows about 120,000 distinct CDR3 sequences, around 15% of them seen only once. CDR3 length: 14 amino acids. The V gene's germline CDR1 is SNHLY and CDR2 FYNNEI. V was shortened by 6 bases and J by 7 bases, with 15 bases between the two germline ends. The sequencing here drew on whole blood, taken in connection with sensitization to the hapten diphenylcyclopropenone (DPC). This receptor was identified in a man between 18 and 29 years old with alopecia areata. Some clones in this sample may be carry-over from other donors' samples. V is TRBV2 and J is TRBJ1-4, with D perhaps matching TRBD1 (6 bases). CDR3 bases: TGTGCCAGCAGCTCTCCGGAGGGGGGTGAAAAACTGTTTTTT. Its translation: CASSSPEGGEKLFF.